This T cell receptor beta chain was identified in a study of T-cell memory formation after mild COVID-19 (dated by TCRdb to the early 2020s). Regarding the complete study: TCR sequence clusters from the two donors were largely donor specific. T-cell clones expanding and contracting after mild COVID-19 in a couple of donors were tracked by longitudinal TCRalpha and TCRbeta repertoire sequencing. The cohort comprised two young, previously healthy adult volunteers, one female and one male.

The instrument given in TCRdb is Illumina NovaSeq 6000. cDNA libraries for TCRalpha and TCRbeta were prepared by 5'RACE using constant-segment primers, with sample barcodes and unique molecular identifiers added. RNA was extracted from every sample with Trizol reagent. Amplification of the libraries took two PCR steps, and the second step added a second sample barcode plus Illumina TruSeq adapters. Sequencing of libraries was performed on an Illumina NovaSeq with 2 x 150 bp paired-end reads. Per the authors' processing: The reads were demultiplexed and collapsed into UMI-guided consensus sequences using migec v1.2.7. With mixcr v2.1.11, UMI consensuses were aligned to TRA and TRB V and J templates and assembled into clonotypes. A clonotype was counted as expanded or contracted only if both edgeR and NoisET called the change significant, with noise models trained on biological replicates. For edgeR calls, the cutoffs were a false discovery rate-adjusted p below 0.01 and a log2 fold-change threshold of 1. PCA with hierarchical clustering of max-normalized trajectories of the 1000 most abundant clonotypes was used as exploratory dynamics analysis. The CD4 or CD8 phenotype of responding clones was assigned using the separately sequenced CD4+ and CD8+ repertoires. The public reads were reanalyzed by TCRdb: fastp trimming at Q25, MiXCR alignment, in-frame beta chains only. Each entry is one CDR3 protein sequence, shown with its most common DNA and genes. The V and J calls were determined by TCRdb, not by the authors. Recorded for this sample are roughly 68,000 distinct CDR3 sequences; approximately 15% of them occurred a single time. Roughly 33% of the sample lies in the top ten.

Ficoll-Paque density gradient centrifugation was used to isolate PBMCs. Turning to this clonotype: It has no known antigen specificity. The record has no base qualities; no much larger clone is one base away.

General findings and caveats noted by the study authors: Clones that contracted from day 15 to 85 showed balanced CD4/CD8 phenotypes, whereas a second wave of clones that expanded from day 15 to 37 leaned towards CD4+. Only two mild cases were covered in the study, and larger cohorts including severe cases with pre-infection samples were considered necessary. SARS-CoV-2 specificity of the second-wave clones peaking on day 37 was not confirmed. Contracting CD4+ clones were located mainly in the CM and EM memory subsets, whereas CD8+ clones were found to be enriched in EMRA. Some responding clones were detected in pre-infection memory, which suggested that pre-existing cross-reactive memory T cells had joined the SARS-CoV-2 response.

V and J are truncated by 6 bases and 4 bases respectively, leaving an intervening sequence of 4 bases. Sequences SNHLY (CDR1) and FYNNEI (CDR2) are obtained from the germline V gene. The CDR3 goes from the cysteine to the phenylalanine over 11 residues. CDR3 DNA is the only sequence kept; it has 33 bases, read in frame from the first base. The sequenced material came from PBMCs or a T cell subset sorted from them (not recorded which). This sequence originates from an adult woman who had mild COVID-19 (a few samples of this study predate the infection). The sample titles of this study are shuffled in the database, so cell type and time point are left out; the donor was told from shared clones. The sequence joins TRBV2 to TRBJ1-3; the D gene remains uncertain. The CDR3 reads CASRAGNTIYF. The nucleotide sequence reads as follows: TGTGCCAGCAGAGCAGGAAACACCATATATTTT.